Included here is one T cell receptor (beta chain) sequence, with context. Trimming shortened V by 3 bases and J by 5 bases, and 8 bases separated the two germline ends. Germline values: CDR1 SGHNT, CDR2 YYREEE (reference sequence). The CDR3 is 12 amino acids. The repertoire was sequenced with immunoSEQ multiplex PCR; TCRdb's copy has only in-frame clones and lacks some. The repertoire includes some 2.1 million clones, around 95% of them detected once, and 0.1% to 0.15% sits in the top ten. These data belong to a study of shared clonotypes between healthy human individuals. This TCR derives from a man between 18 and 35 years old in good health. The chain links TRBV5-4 to TRBJ1-2; D is ambiguous. Sequenced input: naive CD4+ T cells sorted from blood. The subset is: CD45RA+ positively selected. Here the CDR3 DNA reads TGTGCCAGCAGCTACGAAGGATATGGCTACACCTTC. Its translation: CASSYEGYGYTF.